The rows below give T cell receptor beta chains drawn from one sample of a study of blood T cell repertoires in COVID-19. Data came from immunoSEQ multiplex PCR; TCRdb stores just in-frame clones and leaves some out. Of about 68,000 clones listed, roughly three quarters were seen once; the top ten hold around 5.9%. Sequencing used peripheral blood. All receptors derive from an older woman with acute or convalescent COVID-19. Each CDR3 is given with its conserved first and last residue. D genes are given only for firm matches. The size of a clone is reported for some rows only, either as once, few or many, or as a class for expanded clones.

D,J,size,V,DNA,CDR3
TRBD1,TRBJ2-7,NA,TRBV5-4,TGTGCCAGCAGCCCGGACAGGGCCTACGAGCAGTACTTC,CASSPDRAYEQYF
NA,TRBJ1-2,NA,TRBV3-1/TRBV3-2,TGTGCCAGCAGCCACGGGACACACTATGGCTACACCTTC,CASSHGTHYGYTF
NA,TRBJ1-3,NA,TRBV5-1,TGCGCCAGCAGCCTCAACGACAACTCTGGAAACACCATATATTTT,CASSLNDNSGNTIYF
NA,TRBJ1-5,NA,TRBV7-6,TGTGCCAGCAGCGGGGTGGCGGGCAGGGGACAGCCCCAGCATTTT,CASSGVAGRGQPQHF
NA,TRBJ2-3,once,TRBV5-4,TGTGCCAGCAGCACCTGGACTACGGGCACAGATACGCAGTATTTT,CASSTWTTGTDTQYF
TRBD1,TRBJ2-1,NA,TRBV5-6,TGTGCCAGCAGGTATGCCGGACAGGGTCCGGGTGAGCAGTTCTTC,CASRYAGQGPGEQFF
NA,TRBJ1-4,NA,TRBV19,TGTGCCAGTAGTATCGGGAACACTAATGAAAAACTGTTTTTT,CASSIGNTNEKLFF
NA,TRBJ1-1,NA,TRBV7-9,TGTGCCAGCAGCTTTCGGGGGGTACGAAGCACTGAAGCTTTCTTT,CASSFRGVRSTEAFF
NA,TRBJ2-1,NA,TRBV5-1,TGCGCCAGCAGCTTGGCCGGGGTGAGCTCCTACAATGAGCAGTTCTTC,CASSLAGVSSYNEQFF
TRBD1,TRBJ1-3,NA,TRBV3-1/TRBV3-2,TGTGCCAGCAGCCAAATGGGACAGGGGCCGGGCACCATATATTTT,CASSQMGQGPGTIYF
TRBD2,TRBJ2-1,NA,TRBV19,TGTGCCAGTAGTAAAGAGCGGGGGGACAATGAGCAGTTCTTC,CASSKERGDNEQFF
TRBD1,TRBJ1-2,NA,TRBV4-1,TGCGCCAGCAGCCAAGAGGGACAGGTTAATAACTATGGCTACACCTTC,CASSQEGQVNNYGYTF
TRBD1,TRBJ2-5,few,TRBV18,TGTGCCAGCTCACAGATACAGGGGCAAGAGACCCAGTACTTC,CASSQIQGQETQYF
NA,TRBJ1-1,NA,TRBV7-9,TGTGCCAGCAGCTCAGGGGATCTGAACACTGAAGCTTTCTTT,CASSSGDLNTEAFF
NA,TRBJ2-7,NA,TRBV7-9,TGTGCCAGCAGCTCCTACTACGAGCAGTACTTC,CASSSYYEQYF
NA,TRBJ1-1,NA,TRBV15,TGTGCCACCAGCAGAGATCCGACAGGCACTGAAGCTTTCTTT,CATSRDPTGTEAFF
TRBD2,TRBJ2-3,NA,TRBV24-1,TGTGCCACCAGTGAGTCCGGGGGGAACACAGATACGCAGTATTTT,CATSESGGNTDTQYF
NA,TRBJ2-4,NA,TRBV4-1,TGCGCCAGCAGCCAAGAGTTCGTGACTCAGAAAAACATTCAGTACTTC,CASSQEFVTQKNIQYF
NA,TRBJ2-7,NA,TRBV12-3/TRBV12-4,TGTGCCAGCGGACACCGCAACAAGTACGAGCAGTACTTC,CASGHRNKYEQYF
TRBD1,TRBJ2-5,NA,TRBV10-1,TGCGCCAGCAGTGACCCAGATTGGGACAGGGTCAGAGAGACCCAGTACTTC,CASSDPDWDRVRETQYF
NA,TRBJ1-4,NA,TRBV5-1,TGCGCCAGCAGCGGCGAGGCTAATGAAAAACTGTTTTTT,CASSGEANEKLFF
NA,TRBJ1-1,NA,TRBV7-2,TGTGCCAGCAGCTTGTCTTTCGGGGGCACTGAAGCTTTCTTT,CASSLSFGGTEAFF
NA,TRBJ1-2,NA,TRBV3-1/TRBV3-2,TGTGCCAGCAGCCAAGGGATAGACTTCCTCGAAAAGGGCTACACCTTC,CASSQGIDFLEKGYTF
NA,TRBJ2-7,many,TRBV28,TGTGCCAGCAGGACAGGCCCCTACGAGCAGTACTTC,CASRTGPYEQYF
NA,TRBJ1-6,once,TRBV14,TGTGCCAGCAGCCAAGAAGACGGAGCCATGAATAATTCACCCCTCCACTTT,CASSQEDGAMNNSPLHF
NA,TRBJ2-7,NA,TRBV6-1,TGTGCCAGCAGTGAAGCTCGAGGCCGAGGCGGCGAGCAGTACTTC,CASSEARGRGGEQYF
NA,TRBJ1-1,NA,TRBV19,TGTGCCAGTAGTAAACACGTGAACACTGAAGCTTTCTTT,CASSKHVNTEAFF
TRBD1,TRBJ2-6,NA,TRBV10-3,TGTGCCATCAGTGGAGCCTCCGGGACAGGGGTTTCTGGGGCCAACGTCCTGACTTTC,CAISGASGTGVSGANVLTF
NA,TRBJ1-5,NA,TRBV7-2,TGTGCCAGCAGCTTAACAGGTACCCTCAATCAGCCCCAGCATTTT,CASSLTGTLNQPQHF
TRBD1,TRBJ1-2,NA,TRBV29-1,TGCAGCGTGGAGACAGGGAACGGCTACACCTTC,CSVETGNGYTF
NA,TRBJ1-1,once,TRBV29-1,TGCAGCGTCGTCGTCGACAGGCATGAAGCTTTCTTT,CSVVVDRHEAFF
NA,TRBJ2-2,NA,TRBV4-1,TGCGCCAGCAGCCGAGCCGAACAGGACACCGGGGAGCTGTTTTTT,CASSRAEQDTGELFF
NA,TRBJ2-3,NA,TRBV5-1,TGCGCCAGCAGCCCAGGTTTTGGTACAGATACGCAGTATTTT,CASSPGFGTDTQYF
NA,TRBJ2-3,once,TRBV6-6,TGTGCCAGCAGTCTCGGGGGAGATACGCAGTATTTT,CASSLGGDTQYF
NA,TRBJ1-5,NA,TRBV6-4,TGTGCCAGCAGTCAAAACGGAGGACTGGATCAGCCCCAGCATTTT,CASSQNGGLDQPQHF
TRBD1,TRBJ2-7,few,TRBV10-2,TGCGCCAGCAGACCGACGGGACAGGGAAGCTACGAGCAGTACTTC,CASRPTGQGSYEQYF
NA,TRBJ2-6,NA,TRBV7-2,TGTGCCAGCAGCTTTGGGGTGGGGGCTTCTGGGGCCAACGTCCTGACTTTC,CASSFGVGASGANVLTF
TRBD2,TRBJ2-1,NA,TRBV4-3,TGCGCCAGCAGCCAAAGCGGGGGGGTCTACAATGAGCAGTTCTTC,CASSQSGGVYNEQFF
NA,TRBJ1-6,few,TRBV5-4,TGTGCCAGCAGCTTGGGCCCTAACCTCTCACCCCTCCACTTT,CASSLGPNLSPLHF
NA,TRBJ1-3,NA,TRBV6-1,TGTGCCAGCAGGGAAGGGACAAAGAGCTCTGGAAACACCATATATTTT,CASREGTKSSGNTIYF
TRBD1,TRBJ2-2,few,TRBV19,TGTGCCAGTAGTAGGGACAGGGGCACCGGGGAGCTGTTTTTT,CASSRDRGTGELFF
NA,TRBJ2-3,NA,TRBV18,TGTGCCAGCTCACCCTTGAGGGATACGCAGTATTTT,CASSPLRDTQYF
TRBD2,TRBJ2-5,NA,TRBV19,TGTGCCAGTAGTATGGTAGCGGGATCCCAAGAGACCCAGTACTTC,CASSMVAGSQETQYF
NA,TRBJ1-2,NA,TRBV7-2,TGTGCCAGCAGCTTAGCCCTCAGGGCCGGCTACACCTTC,CASSLALRAGYTF
TRBD1,TRBJ1-5,NA,TRBV6-2/TRBV6-3,TGTGCCAGCAGCCTGACAGGGACCAGCAATCAGCCCCAGCATTTT,CASSLTGTSNQPQHF
TRBD1,TRBJ2-7,NA,TRBV7-9,TGTGCCAGCAACCCGGGACAGGGGGACTACGAGCAGTACTTC,CASNPGQGDYEQYF
NA,TRBJ1-6,NA,TRBV5-1,TGCGCCAGCAGCTTCGGTGGTACAGAGTCACCCCTCCACTTT,CASSFGGTESPLHF
NA,TRBJ1-6,NA,TRBV19,TGTGCCAGTAGGTACCCTCTTGGAGATTCACCCCTCCACTTT,CASRYPLGDSPLHF